Sample share makes the clone carrying this T cell receptor (beta chain) medium-sized. Its antigen is still unknown. Time point denoted: sample taken at primary tumor resection. TCRdb redid the calling of the 5' RACE reads with MiXCR, one entry per CDR3 protein. The table includes 8,500 to 10,000 distinct CDR3 sequences, over 7% detected once. This entry is derived from a study of spatial heterogeneity in lung cancer. Overall study context: For the average unique TCR and UMI combination, more than 8.5 occurrences appeared in raw reads. Study-level results: Counts of expanded alpha and beta TCRs within tumors tracked the tumor nonsynonymous mutation count.

The CDR3 is 13 residues long. V lost 2 bases and J 11 bases, leaving 15 bases between the germline ends. From germline, CDR1 is MNHEY and CDR2 SVGAGI. This chain uses TRBV6-5 with TRBJ1-1, with D perhaps TRBD1 (5 bases). Sample: lung tumor tissue, taken at surgery. This receptor was taken from a male donor with early-stage non-small cell lung cancer. The chain's CDR3 is CASSYGGTGGAFF. CDR3 nucleotide sequence: TGTGCCAGCAGTTACGGCGGCACAGGCGGGGCTTTCTTT.